The 15 T cell receptor beta chains reported below all come from one sample, sequenced in a study of tumor-infiltrating lymphocytes in localized non-small cell lung cancer. Sequencing was performed with immunoSEQ multiplex PCR; in TCRdb, only in-frame clones are kept and a portion is missing. The profile shows 9,500 to 13,000 clones, roughly 80% of them singletons. The material sequenced was uninvolved lung tissue not adjacent to the tumor. The receptors derive from a human donor with non-small cell lung cancer.

The count of this clone is one. The rearrangement uses TRBV5-1 and TRBJ2-3; D is ambiguous. CDR3 size: 13 residues. Germline CDR1 SGHRS, CDR2 YFSETQ. The V end was cut by 0 bases, the J end by 6 bases, with 8 bases between. CDR3 coding DNA: TGCGCCAGCAGCTTGGGCCTCGGCGATACGCAGTATTTT. Protein product: CASSLGLGDTQYF.

The J gene is TRBJ1-2, the V gene TRBV11-2, with a tentative D call TRBD1 (5 bases). The germline gives CDR1 SGHAT, CDR2 FQNNGV. V was cut by 3 bases and J by 4 bases, with 6 bases left in between. The CDR3 consists of 12 residues. CDR3 sequence (DNA): TGTGCCAGCAGCTTGGGGGTCTATGGCTACACCTTC. Its protein is CASSLGVYGYTF. The full variable domain, with the rest looked up from reference TRBV11-2 and TRBJ1-2, is EAGVAQSPRYKIIEKRQSVAFWCNPISGHATLYWYQQILGQGPKLLIQFQNNGVVDDSQLPKDRFSAERLKGVDSTLKIQPAKLEDSAVYLCASSLGVYGYTFGSGTRLTVV.

The rearrangement uses TRBV5-6 and TRBJ1-1; 7 bases are a match to TRBD1. Germline lookup yields CDR1 SGHDT and CDR2 YYEEEE. V gave up 3 bases and J gave up 0 bases; unmatched junction bases: 5. The length of the CDR3 is 15 residues. CDR3 sequence reads: CASSSMGQLNTEAFF. In DNA, the CDR3 is TGTGCCAGCAGCTCGATGGGACAGCTGAACACTGAAGCTTTCTTT.

The CDR3 nucleotides are TGTGCCAGCATTATATCGTTGTGGGACAGATCGGTTGGCTACACCTTC. Protein product: CASIISLWDRSVGYTF. The V gene is TRBV28, the J gene TRBJ1-2, with 7 bases fitting TRBD1. V shed 7 bases and J 7 bases; nucleotides not matched to a gene: 18. Germline loops: CDR1 MDHEN, CDR2 SYDVKM. The CDR3 is 16 residues long.

The V call is TRBV2, the J call TRBJ1-2; D gene uncertain. CDR3 size: 13 residues. Germline assignment: CDR1 SNHLY and CDR2 FYNNEI. Trimming stripped 3 bases from V and 6 bases from J, with 11 bases between. DNA of the CDR3: TGTGCCAGCAGTGACGTCAGTCAGGATGGCTACACCTTC. Translated, it gives CASSDVSQDGYTF.

The rearrangement links TRBV4-3 to TRBJ2-5, with a tentative D call TRBD1 (5 bases). Trimming removed 0 bases at V and 2 bases at J, with 10 bases between. This CDR3 contains 15 residues. CDR1 is LGHNA and CDR2 is YSLEER in the germline V gene. The DNA of the CDR3 is TGCGCCAGCAGCCAAGACCACAGGTTTCAAGAGACCCAGTACTTC. It codes for CASSQDHRFQETQYF.

This chain's CDR3 is CASSLLAGFSNQPQHF. The CDR3 DNA sequence: TGTGCCAGCAGCTTATTAGCCGGCTTTAGCAATCAGCCCCAGCATTTT. The genes are TRBV7-6 and TRBJ1-5; unclear D gene. From germline, CDR1 is SGHVS and CDR2 FNYEAQ. Trimming removed 2 bases from V and 0 bases from J, with 11 bases in between. The length of the CDR3 is 16 residues.

This clone was recorded a few times. The chain is built from TRBV29-1 and TRBJ2-1, with 8 bases identical to TRBD2. Germline V lookup: CDR1 SQVTM, CDR2 ANQGSEA. V trimming: 4 bases; J trimming: 6 bases; junction bases outside the gene matches: 11. CDR3 length equals 15 residues. CDR3 bases: TGCAGCGTTGGTACGGCGGGAGGTAGTTTCAATGAGCAGTTCTTC. It is translated as CSVGTAGGSFNEQFF.

This sequence joins TRBV15 and TRBJ1-6; D gene unclear. There are 16 residues in the CDR3. Trimming took off 3 bases at V and 10 bases at J, with 19 bases between the two ends. The germline V gene has CDR1 LNHNV and CDR2 YYDKDF (reference sequence). The CDR3 sequence: CATSSNTPDSASPLHF. The CDR3 DNA follows: TGTGCCACCAGCAGTAATACCCCTGATAGTGCGTCACCCCTCCACTTT.

The V gene is TRBV6-5, the J gene TRBJ1-6; the D is unclear. The CDR3 runs to 15 residues. Germline V gives CDR1 MNHEY, CDR2 SVGAGI. Between the trimmed V and J ends, which lost 0 bases and 5 bases, there was a span of 8 bases. CDR3 nucleotide sequence: TGTGCCAGCAGTTACTCGAGGGATAATAATTCACCCCTCCACTTT. This sequence encodes CASSYSRDNNSPLHF.

The genes are TRBV25-1 and TRBJ2-1, with 8 bases aligning to TRBD2. CDR1 and CDR2 from the germline V gene are MGHDK and SYGVNS. After removal of 1 base from V and 7 bases from J, the junction contained 9 bases not matched to a gene. The CDR3 has 16 amino acids. The CDR3 loop reads CASSESGGLAGNEQFF. The CDR3 DNA reads TGTGCCAGCAGTGAATCGGGAGGGCTCGCTGGGAATGAGCAGTTCTTC. Complete variable domain (other parts from reference TRBV25-1 and TRBJ2-1): EADIYQTPRYLVIGTGKKITLECSQTMGHDKMYWYQQDPGMELHLIHYSYGVNSTEKGDLSSESTVSRIRTEHFPLTLESARPSHTSQYLCASSESGGLAGNEQFFGPGTRLTVL.

The chain employs TRBV27 and TRBJ2-7; 7 bases match TRBD2. The CDR3 has 19 residues. Germline values: CDR1 MNHEY, CDR2 SMNVEV (reference sequence). J lost 2 bases, V lost 5 bases, and 21 bases had no gene match. The CDR3 DNA is TGTGCCAGCAGTCCTAGGACTAGGGGTTTGAGGTCAGACACCTACGAGCAGTACTTC. This sequence encodes CASSPRTRGLRSDTYEQYF.

This chain joins TRBV30 and TRBJ1-5, with D maybe TRBD1 (5 bases). The ends were cut back, 0 bases at V and 4 bases at J, with 10 bases in the middle. Germline lookup yields CDR1 GTSNPN and CDR2 SVGIG (reference sequence). The CDR3 covers 14 residues. In nucleotides, the CDR3 is TGTGCCTGGAGTGTGCAGGGATGGAATCAGCCCCAGCATTTT. This gives the protein CAWSVQGWNQPQHF.

This clone was seen a few times. This rearrangement joins TRBV4-1 to TRBJ1-2; no clear D. CDR1 and CDR2 (germline): MGHRA, YSYEKL. This CDR3 has 15 residues. V lost 0 bases and J lost 3, with 11 bases in between. CDR3 sequence reads: CASSQDRGRYYGYTF. The CDR3 coding sequence is TGCGCCAGCAGCCAAGATCGTGGCAGATACTATGGCTACACCTTC.

The chain has TRBV29-1 and TRBJ1-4, with TRBD1 matching 9 bases. The CDR3 spans 13 residues. The germline V gene encodes CDR1 SQVTM and CDR2 ANQGSEA. Unmatched junction bases numbered 7, after V lost 6 bases and J lost 8 bases. The CDR3 DNA reads TGCAGCGTCCGACAGGGGGGCGGGGAAAAACTGTTTTTT. Residues: CSVRQGGGEKLFF.